This paragraph covers one TCR beta chain sequence. Its specificity is unknown. Sequencing used immunoSEQ multiplex PCR; TCRdb keeps in-frame clones, though not all of them. The sample includes 350,000 to 500,000 clones, approximately 87% of them seen just once. Treatment specified: roughly 19 received Ad26.COV2.S at low or high dose, single or two shots; five or six received placebo; per-sample allocation not given. Day 63 following the first vaccine or placebo injection was when the samples were taken. Aged 18-55 years, donor was enrolled in Boston in about 2020. The data were taken from a study of Ad26.COV2.S vaccination and SARS-CoV-2 variants. Looking at the study overall: Vaccine-arm donor from the placebo-controlled COV1001 Ad26.COV2.S trial. The study, taken as a whole, reports: Breadth, reportedly substantial, characterized the spike-specific CD8+ and CD4+ T cell responses after vaccination. Compared with placebo recipients, vaccine recipients had higher spike-specific TCR breadth.

CDR3 length: 12 residues. Germline loops: CDR1 MDHEN, CDR2 SYDVKM. Trimming pared 9 bases from V and 1 base from J, leaving 9 bases between. The V gene is TRBV28, the J gene TRBJ1-2; D is unresolved. The starting material was peripheral blood, obtained in a trial of Ad26.COV2.S vaccine versus placebo. This clonotype was obtained from a person between 18 and 65 years old who received the Ad26.COV2.S COVID-19 vaccine or a placebo. The CDR3 sequence: CARRTINYGYTF. The CDR3 region has the DNA TGTGCCAGACGTACAATTAACTATGGCTACACCTTC.